The TCR beta chain under discussion was sequenced for a study of monozygotic twins with inflammatory bowel disease. Whole-study results and caveats: Immunosuppressive treatments were not uniform, and this may have added variability to patient repertoires. Whereas healthy co-twins had higher TCRbeta diversity (inverse Simpson), IBD patients had lower diversity.

The CDR3 spans 13 residues. Germline lookup yields CDR1 GTSNPN and CDR2 SVGIG (reference sequence). The UMIs contained a 6-nucleotide sample barcode. They were added by template switching during cDNA synthesis. Following a re-call of the 5' RACE reads, TCRdb has one entry per CDR3 protein and lacks DNA. This table holds just over 300,000 distinct CDR3 sequences. On this clonotype itself: What it binds is not known.

Sequencing was carried out using blood. The receptor was isolated from a human donor with ulcerative colitis or Crohn's disease, or a healthy co-twin of an affected twin (not recorded which). This chain joins TRBV30 and TRBJ2-3; there is no DNA to check the TCRdb D call of TRBD2. CDR3: CAWTPGLGITQYF.